This T cell receptor beta chain was observed in a study of naive and memory T cell subsets. Points from the study as a whole: Findings for naive and memory subsets could not be checked against ground truth. A few larger clonotypes appeared in naive repertoires, especially CD8, possibly memory cells re-expressing CD45RA.

The CDR3 runs 14 residues. Trimming took 2 bases from V and 1 from J, leaving 8 bases between them. An equimolar mix of two oligonucleotides served as the beta constant-region primer for TRBC1 and TRBC2. Ligated cDNA was amplified by four rounds of PCR with nested alpha and beta constant-region primers and SP2. One entry per CDR3 protein results from TCRdb running MiXCR on the UMI-ligation and nested PCR reads. The sample shows approximately 80,000 distinct CDR3 sequences, over 8.5% of them seen only once. This clonotype was observed a handful of times. Its antigen is still unknown. The chain carries TRBV12-3 or TRBV12-4 and TRBJ1-1, with D maybe TRBD1 (5 bases). The sequenced material came from naive CD8+ T cells from blood. This sequence originates from a human donor in good health. DNA for the CDR3: TGTGCCAGCAGTTTAATCCAGGGGAACACTGAAGCTTTCTTT. It codes for CASSLIQGNTEAFF.